This T cell receptor beta chain was profiled in a study of blood T cell repertoires in COVID-19. Clones were sequenced by immunoSEQ multiplex PCR, and TCRdb holds only the in-frame ones, with some missing. The sample gives around 450,000 clones, 90% of which show up once; 0.6% to 0.7% is in the top ten. There are 15 residues in the CDR3. Trimming pared 1 base from V and 0 bases from J, leaving 9 bases between. Germline V CDR1 and CDR2: PRHDT, FYEKMQ (reference sequence). The receptor comes from a man aged 18 to 29 who had recovered from COVID-19. The sample consisted of PBMCs or T cells enriched from blood (not recorded which). The chain uses TRBV13 and TRBJ1-1; D is undetermined. The CDR3, as DNA: TGTGCCAGCAGCTTAGTAGCTACTATGAACACTGAAGCTTTCTTT. Encoded protein: CASSLVATMNTEAFF.